One sample yielded the 25 T cell receptor beta chains listed below, sequenced in a study of CD8 T cells in ankylosing spondylitis. Using its own MiXCR run on the 5' RACE reads, TCRdb lists one record per CDR3 protein. The sample lists around 100,000 distinct CDR3 sequences, less than 25% occurring once. What was sequenced was synovial fluid, either unsorted or a sorted T cell fraction (not recorded which). These receptor sequences come from a male donor with ankylosing spondylitis.

The CDR3: CASSPGRDLNTEAFF. CDR3 DNA sequence: TGCGCCAGCAGCCCGGGACGCGACTTGAACACTGAAGCTTTCTTT. The rearrangement links TRBV5-1 to TRBJ1-1, with a weak D call TRBD1 (5 bases). Looked up from germline, CDR1 is SGHRS and CDR2 is YFSETQ. The CDR3 is 15 amino acids. V dropped 4 bases and J dropped 0 bases, with 13 bases sitting between them. The variable domain in full, with the rest retrieved from reference TRBV5-1 and TRBJ1-1, is KAGVTQTPRYLIKTRGQQVTLSCSPISGHRSVSWYQQTPGQGLQFLFEYFSETQRNKGNFPGRFSGRQFSNSRSEMNVSTLELGDSALYLCASSPGRDLNTEAFFGQGTRLTVV.

This clonotype has more than one count but fewer than ten. The rearrangement uses TRBV6-5 and TRBJ1-2; D ambiguous. The CDR3 runs 12 residues. CDR1 and CDR2 (germline): MNHEY, SVGAGI. The V end was cut by 5 bases, the J end by 8 bases, with 12 bases between. The CDR3 loop is CASSAANGGYTF. CDR3 sequence (DNA): TGTGCCAGCAGTGCTGCTAACGGGGGCTACACCTTC.

This clonotype was recorded a few times. This chain joins TRBV10-3 and TRBJ2-7; 7 positions agree with TRBD1. The CDR3 runs 13 residues. Trimming at V came to 6 bases and at J to 3 bases, leaving 5 bases not matched to a gene. Germline CDR1 reads ENHRY; CDR2 reads SYGVKD. The CDR3 protein is CAISNGQDYEQYF. The CDR3 DNA follows: TGTGCCATCAGCAATGGACAGGACTACGAGCAGTACTTC.

V gene TRBV18 combines with J gene TRBJ2-7; 7 bases map to TRBD1. The length of the CDR3 is 14 residues. Germline V CDR1 and CDR2: KGHSH, LQKENI. V was clipped by 2 bases and J by 5 bases; unmatched bases: 6. The CDR3 DNA reads as TGTGCCAGCTCACCAGTCCCAGGGGGTAACGAGCAGTACTTC. As protein: CASSPVPGGNEQYF.

The chain combines TRBV29-1 with TRBJ1-3; TRBD1 is a possible D gene (5 bases). CDR1 is SQVTM and CDR2 is ANQGSEA in the germline V gene. The CDR3 is made up of 15 amino acids. The V end lost 2 bases, the J end lost 0 bases, and 11 bases lay between the germline ends. CDR3 nucleotides: TGCAGCGTTGAAACAGGTCCCCACTCTGGAAACACCATATATTTT. Protein sequence: CSVETGPHSGNTIYF.

This chain links TRBV6-5 with TRBJ2-2; 8 nucleotides agree with TRBD1. V dropped 4 bases and J dropped 3; count of bases not matched to a gene: 4. The CDR3 is 15 residues long. Germline V gene sequence: CDR1 MNHEY, CDR2 SVGAGI. In DNA form, the CDR3 reads TGTGCCAGCAGTTTATACAGGGGGGACACCGGGGAGCTGTTTTTT. Amino acids: CASSLYRGDTGELFF.

V and J are TRBV20-1 and TRBJ2-1; D is tentatively TRBD1 or TRBD2 (5 bases each). Trimming removed 6 bases at V and 7 bases at J, with 22 bases between. CDR1 is DFQATT, CDR2 SNEGSKA, per germline (reference sequence). The CDR3 is made up of 15 amino acids. CDR3 residues: CSAIRGPLSTNEQFF. CDR3 coding DNA: TGCAGTGCAATCCGGGGCCCCCTCTCCACGAATGAGCAGTTCTTC.

J is TRBJ1-5 and V is TRBV4-2; perhaps TRBD1 as D (5 bases). Trimming shortened V by 0 bases and J by 9 bases, and 12 bases separated the two germline ends. CDR1 and CDR2 (germline): LGHNA, YNFKEQ. The CDR3 is 14 residues long. The CDR3 reads CASSQELGGWPQHF. CDR3 DNA sequence: TGTGCCAGCAGCCAAGAGCTCGGGGGTTGGCCCCAGCATTTT.

The V call is TRBV6-6, the J call TRBJ1-1; D call uncertain. Germline assignment: CDR1 MNHNY and CDR2 SVGAGI (reference sequence). Trimming took off 0 bases at V and 6 bases at J, with 5 bases between the two ends. CDR3 length: 12 amino acids. The CDR3 is CASSYSGSEAFF. The CDR3 DNA reads TGTGCCAGCAGTTACTCTGGGTCTGAAGCTTTCTTT.

CDR3 in amino acids: CASSSRWADGDTQYF. CDR3 nucleotides: TGTGCCAGCAGCTCGCGTTGGGCGGACGGAGATACGCAGTATTTT. The chain links TRBV7-2 to TRBJ2-3; D unresolved. Germline lookup yields CDR1 SGHTA and CDR2 FQGNSA. Trimming cost V 4 bases and J 5 bases, with 16 bases left between them. This CDR3 region has 15 residues.

The CDR3 coding sequence is TGCAGTGCGGAGACAGGGGACGGAAACACCATATATTTT. Translating gives CSAETGDGNTIYF. This chain joins TRBV20-1 and TRBJ1-3; 8 nucleotides match TRBD1. The CDR3 is 13 amino acids. The trim removed 6 bases at V and 4 bases at J, leaving 5 bases unmatched. Germline CDR1 reads DFQATT; CDR2 reads SNEGSKA (reference sequence).

This clonotype appeared a few times. The V call is TRBV7-9, the J call TRBJ1-1; TRBD1 might be the D (5 bases). The CDR3 covers 15 residues. Germline CDR1 is SEHNR and CDR2 is FQNEAQ (reference sequence). V shed 5 bases and J shed 1 base, with 14 bases lying between them. The CDR3 bases are TGTGCCAGCAGCCCTCGGGGGGGAGAGAACACTGAAGCTTTCTTT. It yields the protein CASSPRGGENTEAFF.

This clonotype appeared many times. The rearrangement uses TRBV11-3 and TRBJ2-1, with D perhaps TRBD2 (6 bases). Germline V lookup: CDR1 SGHNT, CDR2 YENEEA. The length of the CDR3 is 13 residues. Trimming pared 4 bases from V and 15 bases from J, leaving 19 bases between. The CDR3 sequence: CASSWTSSGRLFF. DNA for the CDR3: TGTGCCAGCAGCTGGACCAGCAGCGGGCGTTTGTTCTTC.

The chain uses TRBV20-1 and TRBJ1-1; tentatively, D is TRBD1 (6 bases). Trimming shortened V by 0 bases and J by 1 base, and 12 bases separated the two germline ends. The CDR3 runs to 15 residues. Germline V lookup: CDR1 DFQATT, CDR2 SNEGSKA (reference sequence). This CDR3 is CSARDLSRGNTEAFF. CDR3 bases: TGCAGTGCTAGAGATTTGAGCAGGGGGAACACTGAAGCTTTCTTT.

The table lists this clonotype with a few counts. The rearrangement joins TRBV5-1 to TRBJ2-3; D is possibly TRBD2 (7 bases). The germline V gene encodes CDR1 SGHRS and CDR2 YFSETQ. The V end lost 6 bases, the J end lost 2 bases, and 22 bases lay between the germline ends. The CDR3 has 17 residues. The CDR3 region is CASKGQSGAGVTDTQYF. The CDR3 nucleotides are TGCGCCAGCAAGGGACAAAGCGGGGCGGGAGTCACAGATACGCAGTATTTT.

The table lists this clonotype with many counts. The chain has TRBV14 and TRBJ2-7; D gene ambiguous. Looked up from germline, CDR1 is SGHDN and CDR2 is FVKESK. The V end was cut by 2 bases, the J end by 4 bases, with 9 bases between. CDR3 length equals 13 residues. CDR3 bases: TGTGCCAGCAGCCAAAAGAGAGATTACGAGCAGTACTTC. It encodes CASSQKRDYEQYF.

The chain joins TRBV6-5 to TRBJ1-1; D possibly corresponds to TRBD1 (5 bases). The CDR3 contains 15 residues. Germline-derived CDR1 and CDR2 are MNHEY and SVGAGI. The germline V and J ends were trimmed by 2 bases and 0 bases, with 10 bases remaining between them. The CDR3 protein is CASSYSRDLNTEAFF. The CDR3 region has the DNA TGTGCCAGCAGTTACAGTAGGGACCTGAACACTGAAGCTTTCTTT.

This clonotype was recorded a few times. The rearrangement joins TRBV12-3 or TRBV12-4 to TRBJ2-3, with TRBD2 identical over 14 bases. V lost 5 bases and J lost 11; bases outside the gene matches: 9. The CDR3 is 15 residues long. For the CDR3, the DNA is TGTGCCAGCAGTCACCCGGGACTAGCGGGAGCGGAGCAGTATTTT. It specifies CASSHPGLAGAEQYF.

The rearrangement links TRBV4-2 to TRBJ2-2; 8 nucleotides agree with TRBD2. Germline V gene sequence: CDR1 LGHNA, CDR2 YNFKEQ. V was pared by 4 bases and J by 4 bases, with 14 bases of the junction left unmatched. CDR3 length: 18 amino acids. CDR3 protein: CASSPVRDSGGGTGELFF. The CDR3 DNA is TGTGCCAGCAGCCCCGTCCGGGACTCCGGGGGGGGCACCGGGGAGCTGTTTTTT.

V is TRBV28 and J is TRBJ2-1; 12 bases match TRBD2. The ends lost 5 bases at V and 7 bases at J; junction bases unmatched: 9. The germline CDR1 and CDR2 sequences are MDHEN and SYDVKM. The CDR3 has 16 residues. This CDR3 reads CASSPPASGRGNEQFF. The CDR3 region has the DNA TGTGCCAGCAGTCCTCCGGCTAGCGGGAGGGGTAATGAGCAGTTCTTC.

In this sample, this clonotype turned up a few times. The rearrangement uses TRBV6-1 and TRBJ1-5; the match to TRBD1 covers 7 bases. With V trimmed by 5 bases and J by 3 bases, 10 bases remained unmatched. Germline lookup yields CDR1 MNHNS and CDR2 SASEGT. The CDR3 contains 16 residues. CDR3 sequence reads: CASSLYRQGDNQPQHF. CDR3 coding DNA: TGTGCCAGCAGTCTTTACCGACAGGGAGACAATCAGCCCCAGCATTTT.

The sample holds many counts of this clonotype. CDR3 sequence (DNA): TGTGCCACCAGTGATTTGACGGGAGGGAGAAAAGATGAGCAGTTCTTC. As protein: CATSDLTGGRKDEQFF. V usage is TRBV24-1 and J usage is TRBJ2-1; 8 bases align to TRBD2. Germline V gives CDR1 KGHDR, CDR2 SFDVKD. Trimming removed 0 bases from V and 8 bases from J; junction bases left unmatched: 8. The CDR3 has 16 residues.

This clonotype has at least ten counts. This CDR3 reads CASSLVQNNYGYTF. CDR3 in DNA: TGTGCCAGCAGCTTAGTACAGAATAACTATGGCTACACCTTC. This rearrangement joins TRBV7-2 to TRBJ1-2; no clear D gene. The CDR3 contains 14 residues. In germline, CDR1 is SGHTA, CDR2 FQGNSA. V shed 1 base and J shed 1 base, with 7 bases lying between them.

This chain joins TRBV27 and TRBJ1-5; D ambiguous. V was shortened by 2 bases and J by 0 bases, with 8 bases between the two germline ends. This CDR3 is built from 15 residues. The germline V gene encodes CDR1 MNHEY and CDR2 SMNVEV (reference sequence). The CDR3 DNA sequence: TGTGCCAGCAGTTTAAGAGTGAATAGCAATCAGCCCCAGCATTTT. Protein product: CASSLRVNSNQPQHF.

The chain couples TRBV30 to TRBJ2-6; D gene unclear. The length of the CDR3 is 14 residues. Germline CDR1 is GTSNPN and CDR2 is SVGIG (reference sequence). The V gene lost 1 base and the J gene lost 1 base, with 5 bases spanning the gap. In nucleotides, the CDR3 is TGTGCCTGGAGTGCCGATTCTGGGGCCAACGTCCTGACTTTC. Encoded protein: CAWSADSGANVLTF.